This T cell receptor (beta chain) was sequenced during a study of T-cell reconstitution after alpha-beta-depleted transplantation in children. This clonotype was seen ten or more times. Unique molecular identifiers were incorporated into the prepared TCRbeta library. MiXCR was run by TCRdb on the PCR reads, yielding one entry per CDR3 protein. The data contain 600,000 to 700,000 distinct CDR3 sequences, approximately 14% of them singletons. The CDR3 covers 15 residues. V lost 5 bases and J 9 bases, leaving 24 bases between the germline ends. Germline V gene sequence: CDR1 DFQATT, CDR2 SNEGSKA (reference sequence).

The sample was PBMCs, taken before TCRalphabeta/CD19-depleted stem cell transplant. This chain joins TRBV20-1 and TRBJ2-3; D not certain. The TCR was taken from a girl aged 2 to 10 with congenital amegakaryocytic thrombocytopenia, due to receive a stem cell transplant. As DNA, the CDR3 is TGCAGTGCTTATCTACTGCAGGCGGAGACCCGCACGCAGTATTTT. This translates into CSAYLLQAETRTQYF.